The 32 T cell receptor beta chains below come from one sample, sequenced in a study of blood T cell repertoires in COVID-19. Produced via immunoSEQ multiplex PCR; TCRdb's table is partial and in-frame only. The sample consists of 150,000 or so clones, about 91% of them appearing once. Material: peripheral blood. These receptors all come from a man in his fifties or sixties with acute or convalescent COVID-19.

This chain connects TRBV19 to TRBJ2-1, with 8 nucleotides matching TRBD2. In germline, CDR1 is LNHDA, CDR2 SQIVND (reference sequence). V lost 3 bases and J lost 9; bases outside the gene matches: 1. The CDR3 has 12 amino acids. The CDR3 loop is CASSILAGEQFF. In DNA, the CDR3 is TGTGCCAGTAGTATCCTAGCGGGTGAGCAGTTCTTC.

The genes are TRBV30 and TRBJ2-3; possible D gene TRBD2, 5 bases. The ends were cut back, 0 bases at V and 6 bases at J, with 7 bases in the middle. The CDR3 sequence is 12 residues long. Germline V CDR1 and CDR2: GTSNPN, SVGIG (reference sequence). The CDR3 is CAWSVRGDTQYF. CDR3 nucleotides: TGTGCCTGGAGTGTACGAGGGGATACGCAGTATTTT.

The chain links TRBV10-2 to TRBJ2-1; possibly TRBD2 for D (5 bases). Germline assignment: CDR1 WSHSY and CDR2 SAAADI. The V end lost 5 bases, the J end lost 0 bases, and 8 bases lay between the germline ends. The CDR3 runs 14 residues. For the CDR3, the DNA is TGCGCCAGCAGTTTTACTAGCTCCTACAATGAGCAGTTCTTC. Its translation is CASSFTSSYNEQFF.

The chain carries TRBV6-6 and TRBJ2-7; TRBD2 matches 8 bases. Looked up from germline, CDR1 is MNHNY and CDR2 is SVGAGI (reference sequence). The CDR3 is 16 residues long. The ends lost 2 bases at V and 3 bases at J; junction bases unmatched: 9. The CDR3 region has the DNA TGTGCCAGCAGTTACACCTTAACTAGCGGACACTACGAGCAGTACTTC. It translates to CASSYTLTSGHYEQYF.

The chain uses TRBV19 and TRBJ1-5, with D unresolved. The CDR3 length is 12 residues. Trimming shortened V by 8 bases and J by 7 bases, and 12 bases separated the two germline ends. Germline V gives CDR1 LNHDA, CDR2 SQIVND (reference sequence). The CDR3 DNA sequence: TGTGCCAGTGGAGGGTATTCACAGCCCCAGCATTTT. Translating it yields CASGGYSQPQHF.

V is TRBV19 and J is TRBJ1-4; 9 bases align to TRBD1. From germline, CDR1 is LNHDA and CDR2 SQIVND (reference sequence). The CDR3 has 13 amino acids. V lost 5 bases and J lost 8; bases outside the gene matches: 3. Written as DNA, the CDR3 is TGTGCCAGTAGTCCGGGACAGGGAGAAAAACTGTTTTTT. It is translated as CASSPGQGEKLFF.

V and J are TRBV2 and TRBJ2-1; tentatively, D is TRBD2 (6 bases). V was clipped by 5 bases and J by 3 bases, with 8 bases between them. CDR1 and CDR2 (germline): SNHLY, FYNNEI. CDR3 length equals 13 residues. The CDR3 bases are TGTGCCAGCAGTAGGGGACTCTACAATGAGCAGTTCTTC. Amino acid sequence: CASSRGLYNEQFF.

This chain connects TRBV19 to TRBJ1-1, with unresolved D. CDR1 is LNHDA and CDR2 is SQIVND in the germline V gene (reference sequence). The ends were cut back, 7 bases at V and 6 bases at J, with 9 bases in the middle. The CDR3 spans 11 residues. The CDR3 protein is CASNQRAEAFF. In DNA form, the CDR3 reads TGTGCCAGTAACCAGAGGGCTGAAGCTTTCTTT.

The chain links TRBV3-1 (or the pseudogene TRBV3-2) to TRBJ1-5; D not certain. CDR1 and CDR2 from the germline V gene are LGHDT and YNNKEL (reference sequence). The V end was cut by 4 bases, the J end by 6 bases, with 7 bases between. The CDR3 contains 12 residues. This chain's CDR3 is CASSLSGQPQHF. In DNA, the CDR3 is TGTGCCAGCAGCCTATCGGGTCAGCCCCAGCATTTT.

V usage is TRBV12-5 and J usage is TRBJ1-2; 8 bases map to TRBD1. V shed 0 bases, J shed 6 bases, and the junction held 6 bases outside the gene matches. The CDR3 contains 15 residues. Germline CDR1 LGHNT, CDR2 FRNRAP. CDR3 in DNA: TGTGCTAGTGGTTTGGTACGGGGGACAGGAGATGGCTACACCTTC. Residues: CASGLVRGTGDGYTF.

This chain connects TRBV18 to TRBJ2-3; TRBD2 is a possible D gene (5 bases). The CDR3 runs 15 residues. Germline CDR1 and CDR2: KGHSH and LQKENI. Trimming removed 2 bases at V and 3 bases at J, with 12 bases between. The CDR3 bases are TGTGCCAGCTCACCAATCAGCCGGGGAACAGATACGCAGTATTTT. This codes for CASSPISRGTDTQYF.

The V and J genes are TRBV27 and TRBJ2-1; perhaps TRBD1 as D (5 bases). Germline V lookup: CDR1 MNHEY, CDR2 SMNVEV (reference sequence). The CDR3 length is 16 residues. V lost 2 bases and J 1 base, leaving 12 bases between the germline ends. In nucleotides, the CDR3 is TGTGCCAGCAGTTTAGCGCACCACAGGTCCTACAATGAGCAGTTCTTC. This codes for CASSLAHHRSYNEQFF.

A few counts support this clone. The chain recombines TRBV3-1 (or the pseudogene TRBV3-2) with TRBJ1-1, with 9 bases that match TRBD1. The CDR3 has 16 amino acids. Looked up from germline, CDR1 is LGHDT and CDR2 is YNNKEL (reference sequence). The V and J ends lost 4 bases and 4 bases, in that order; junction bases with no gene match: 10. The chain's CDR3 is CASSRPGTGRGTEAFF. The CDR3 bases are TGTGCCAGCAGCCGTCCCGGGACAGGGAGGGGCACTGAAGCTTTCTTT.

This clone has more than one count but fewer than ten. The J gene is TRBJ1-5, the V gene TRBV7-9; D possibly corresponds to TRBD1 (6 bases). The germline CDR1 and CDR2 sequences are SEHNR and FQNEAQ (reference sequence). CDR3 length: 12 amino acids. Trimming removed 5 bases from V and 7 bases from J, with 9 bases in between. Here the CDR3 reads CASSNRDQPQHF. The CDR3 DNA reads TGTGCCAGCAGCAACAGGGACCAGCCCCAGCATTTT.

The chain is built from TRBV3-1 (or the pseudogene TRBV3-2) and TRBJ1-5; tentatively, D is TRBD1 (6 bases). Germline assignment: CDR1 LGHDT and CDR2 YNNKEL (reference sequence). The CDR3 contains 14 residues. V was trimmed by 3 bases and J by 6 bases, leaving 12 bases between them. In DNA form, the CDR3 reads TGTGCCAGCAGCCAGTCACAGGGCGTTCAGCCCCAGCATTTT. It translates to CASSQSQGVQPQHF.

This rearrangement joins TRBV9 to TRBJ1-2; the match to TRBD1 covers 7 bases. The CDR3 totals 13 residues. Germline V CDR1 and CDR2: SGDLS, YYNGEE. V trimming: 3 bases; J trimming: 4 bases; junction bases outside the gene matches: 3. CDR3 in DNA: TGTGCCAGCAGCGCGTACAGGGGCTATGGCTACACCTTC. This codes for CASSAYRGYGYTF.

The V gene is TRBV10-3, the J gene TRBJ1-2; tentative D call: TRBD1 (6 bases). Trimming left V 6 bases short and J 4 bases short, with 21 bases between. The CDR3 loop spans 16 amino acids. From germline, CDR1 is ENHRY and CDR2 SYGVKD. The CDR3 coding sequence is TGTGCCATCAGCCCGACTGACAGGAGTCCTTTCTATGGCTACACCTTC. Translation gives CAISPTDRSPFYGYTF.

The chain couples TRBV5-5 to TRBJ2-2, with D perhaps TRBD1 (5 bases). Looked up from germline, CDR1 is SGHKS and CDR2 is YYEKEE (reference sequence). CDR3 length: 13 residues. V lost 4 bases and J lost 5, with 9 bases in between. This CDR3 is CASSPRVTGELFF. Written as DNA, the CDR3 is TGTGCCAGCAGCCCCAGGGTAACCGGGGAGCTGTTTTTT.

V is TRBV5-5 and J is TRBJ2-4; D may be TRBD2 (6 bases). The CDR3 sequence is 16 residues long. Germline loops: CDR1 SGHKS, CDR2 YYEKEE (reference sequence). V was clipped by 5 bases and J by 3 bases, with 18 bases between them. The CDR3 loop reads CASSFRPGRDKNIQYF. The DNA for the CDR3 is TGTGCCAGCAGTTTCCGACCAGGGCGGGACAAAAACATTCAGTACTTC.

The genes are TRBV9 and TRBJ1-5; no clear D. The germline V gene has CDR1 SGDLS and CDR2 YYNGEE. The ends were cut back, 4 bases at V and 0 bases at J, with 11 bases in the middle. There are 15 residues in the CDR3. The CDR3: CASSPGESSNQPQHF. The CDR3 bases are TGTGCCAGCAGCCCCGGTGAGAGTAGCAATCAGCCCCAGCATTTT.

The V gene is TRBV28, the J gene TRBJ1-2; no firm D call. The germline V gene has CDR1 MDHEN and CDR2 SYDVKM. CDR3 length equals 13 residues. Deletions cut 8 bases from V and 5 bases from J, with 15 bases between. CDR3 in amino acids: CASGSPQVYGYTF. CDR3 DNA sequence: TGTGCCAGCGGTTCCCCCCAGGTGTATGGCTACACCTTC.

The chain uses TRBV5-5 and TRBJ1-2, with TRBD1 as a possible D gene (5 bases). The CDR3 is made up of 14 amino acids. Germline V gives CDR1 SGHKS, CDR2 YYEKEE (reference sequence). V lost 0 bases, J lost 4 bases, and 10 bases lay in between. The chain's CDR3 is CASSLEARVYGYTF. The CDR3 bases are TGTGCCAGCAGCTTGGAAGCCAGGGTCTATGGCTACACCTTC.

This rearrangement joins TRBV27 to TRBJ1-5; weak D call: TRBD1 (5 bases). This CDR3 spans 15 amino acids. Germline V CDR1 and CDR2: MNHEY, SMNVEV (reference sequence). Trimming shortened V by 0 bases and J by 1 base, and 7 bases separated the two germline ends. CDR3: CASSLSGQSNQPQHF. Written as DNA, the CDR3 is TGTGCCAGCAGTTTATCGGGGCAGAGCAATCAGCCCCAGCATTTT.

V and J are TRBV19 and TRBJ2-2; 9 bases line up with TRBD2. CDR1 and CDR2 from the germline V gene are LNHDA and SQIVND (reference sequence). Trimming removed 1 base from V and 7 bases from J; junction bases left unmatched: 19. This CDR3 is 20 amino acids long. CDR3 nucleotides: TGTGCCAGTAGTATAGTACCCTGGTCAGCGGGGGGAGCACGGGGCGGGGAGCTGTTTTTT. This translates into CASSIVPWSAGGARGGELFF.

The chain has TRBV6-5 and TRBJ1-3, with TRBD1 as a possible D gene (6 bases). CDR1 and CDR2 from the germline V gene are MNHEY and SVGAGI. Trimming took 0 bases from V and 4 from J, leaving 13 bases between them. This CDR3 comprises 16 residues. The CDR3 here is CASSYSVPTGGNTIYF. In DNA, the CDR3 is TGTGCCAGCAGTTACTCGGTGCCTACAGGGGGAAACACCATATATTTT.

Here the CDR3 reads CASSPDRVYEQYF. The CDR3 DNA is TGTGCCAGCAGCCCCGACAGAGTCTACGAGCAGTACTTC. The chain combines TRBV11-2 with TRBJ2-7; D is possibly TRBD1 (5 bases). Trimming pared 5 bases from V and 3 bases from J, leaving 11 bases between. From germline, CDR1 is SGHAT and CDR2 FQNNGV. The CDR3 is 13 amino acids. Looking up the rest from reference TRBV11-2 and TRBJ2-7 gives the full variable domain: EAGVAQSPRYKIIEKRQSVAFWCNPISGHATLYWYQQILGQGPKLLIQFQNNGVVDDSQLPKDRFSAERLKGVDSTLKIQPAKLEDSAVYLCASSPDRVYEQYFGPGTRLTVT.

This clone was observed once. The chain combines TRBV14 with TRBJ1-6; a possible D gene is TRBD1 (5 bases). Trimming stripped 4 bases from V and 7 bases from J, with 17 bases between. Germline V gives CDR1 SGHDN, CDR2 FVKESK. The CDR3 is 16 amino acids. The CDR3 sequence: CASSRDLGVRNSPLHF. The CDR3 region has the DNA TGTGCCAGCAGCCGAGACCTAGGGGTACGGAATTCACCCCTCCACTTT.

The chain carries TRBV10-3 and TRBJ1-2, with 9 bases identical to TRBD1. Per germline, CDR1 ENHRY and CDR2 SYGVKD. V lost 10 bases and J lost 0; bases outside the gene matches: 12. CDR3 length: 16 amino acids. In DNA, the CDR3 is TGTGCCACCCGCTGGGACAGGGCTCTCTCTAACTATGGCTACACCTTC. Protein: CATRWDRALSNYGYTF.

This clone showed up just once. The rearrangement uses TRBV5-1 and TRBJ2-5, with D perhaps TRBD1 (6 bases). V lost 3 bases and J lost 6, with 15 bases in between. The CDR3 spans 14 residues. Germline V gives CDR1 SGHRS, CDR2 YFSETQ. The CDR3 sequence is CASSSETGMKTQYF. The CDR3 nucleotides read TGCGCCAGCAGCTCGGAAACAGGGATGAAGACCCAGTACTTC.

The chain is built from TRBV6-6 and TRBJ1-6; no clear D. The CDR3 runs to 13 residues. Trimming pared 6 bases from V and 7 bases from J, leaving 10 bases between. Germline CDR1 MNHNY, CDR2 SVGAGI (reference sequence). CDR3 sequence (DNA): TGTGCCAGCAGCTTCACGGGGAATTCACCCCTCCACTTT. Amino acids: CASSFTGNSPLHF.

The chain combines TRBV30 with TRBJ1-1; D is ambiguous. V lost 3 bases to trimming and J lost 6 bases, with 14 bases between them. CDR1 and CDR2 (germline): GTSNPN, SVGIG (reference sequence). The CDR3 runs 13 residues. CDR3 nucleotide sequence: TGTGCCTGGAGAGTCGGAGGGATGGCTGAAGCTTTCTTT. This gives the protein CAWRVGGMAEAFF.

This clone was seen only a few times. V usage is TRBV28 and J usage is TRBJ2-1; 8 bases map to TRBD2. V trimming: 9 bases; J trimming: 0 bases; junction bases outside the gene matches: 10. The CDR3 is 16 residues long. CDR1 is MDHEN, CDR2 SYDVKM, per germline. The CDR3 reads CASLQTSGSSYNEQFF. The DNA for the CDR3 is TGTGCCAGTTTACAAACTAGCGGTAGCTCCTACAATGAGCAGTTCTTC.